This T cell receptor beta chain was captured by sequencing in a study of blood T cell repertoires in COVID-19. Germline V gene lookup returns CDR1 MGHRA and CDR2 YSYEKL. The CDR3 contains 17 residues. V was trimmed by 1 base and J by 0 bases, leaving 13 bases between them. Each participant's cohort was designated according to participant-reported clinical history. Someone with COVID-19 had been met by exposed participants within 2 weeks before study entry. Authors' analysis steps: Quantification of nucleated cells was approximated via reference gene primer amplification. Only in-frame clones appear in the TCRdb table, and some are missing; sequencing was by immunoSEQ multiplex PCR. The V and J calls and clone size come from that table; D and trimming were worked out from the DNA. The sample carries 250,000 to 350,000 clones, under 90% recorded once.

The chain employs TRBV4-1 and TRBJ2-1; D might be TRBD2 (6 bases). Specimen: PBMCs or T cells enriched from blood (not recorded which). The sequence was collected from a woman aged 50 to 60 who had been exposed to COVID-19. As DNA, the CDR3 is TGCGCCAGCAGCCAAGGGGTGGCGGGAAGCTCCTACAATGAGCAGTTCTTC. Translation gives CASSQGVAGSSYNEQFF.